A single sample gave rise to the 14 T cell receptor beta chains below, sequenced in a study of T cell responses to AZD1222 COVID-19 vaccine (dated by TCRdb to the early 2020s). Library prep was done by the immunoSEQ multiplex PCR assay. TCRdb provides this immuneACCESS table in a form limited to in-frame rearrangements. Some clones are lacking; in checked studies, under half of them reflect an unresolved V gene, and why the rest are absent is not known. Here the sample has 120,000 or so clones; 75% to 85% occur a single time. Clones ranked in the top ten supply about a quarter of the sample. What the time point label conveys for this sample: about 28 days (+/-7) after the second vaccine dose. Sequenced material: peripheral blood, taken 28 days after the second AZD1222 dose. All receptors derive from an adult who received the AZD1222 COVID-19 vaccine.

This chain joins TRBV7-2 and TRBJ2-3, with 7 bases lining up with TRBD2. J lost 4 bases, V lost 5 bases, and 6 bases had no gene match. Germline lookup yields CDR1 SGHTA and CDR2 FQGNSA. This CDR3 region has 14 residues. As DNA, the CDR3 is TGTGCCAGCAGCCCGCAGCGGGGAGCAGATACGCAGTATTTT. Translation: CASSPQRGADTQYF.

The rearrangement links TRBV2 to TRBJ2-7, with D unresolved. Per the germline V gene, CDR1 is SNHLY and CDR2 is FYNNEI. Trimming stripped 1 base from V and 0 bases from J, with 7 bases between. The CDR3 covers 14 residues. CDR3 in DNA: TGTGCCAGCAGTGAAGGGGTTGGCTCCTACGAGCAGTACTTC. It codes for CASSEGVGSYEQYF. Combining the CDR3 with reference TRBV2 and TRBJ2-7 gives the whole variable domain EPEVTQTPSHQVTQMGQEVILRCVPISNHLYFYWYRQILGQKVEFLVSFYNNEISEKSEIFDDQFSVERPDGSNFTLKIRSTKLEDSAMYFCASSEGVGSYEQYFGPGTRLTVT.

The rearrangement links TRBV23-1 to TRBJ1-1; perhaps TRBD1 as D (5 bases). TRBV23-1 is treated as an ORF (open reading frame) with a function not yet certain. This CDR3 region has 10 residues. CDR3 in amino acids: CATRGAEAFF. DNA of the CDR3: TGCGCGACACGGGGGGCTGAAGCTTTCTTT.

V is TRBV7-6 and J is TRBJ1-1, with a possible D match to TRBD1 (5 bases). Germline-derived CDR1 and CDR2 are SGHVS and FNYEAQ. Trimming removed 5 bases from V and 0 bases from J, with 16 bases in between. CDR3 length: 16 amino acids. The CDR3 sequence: CASSQDGEGMNTEAFF. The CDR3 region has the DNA TGTGCCAGCAGCCAAGATGGGGAGGGGATGAACACTGAAGCTTTCTTT.

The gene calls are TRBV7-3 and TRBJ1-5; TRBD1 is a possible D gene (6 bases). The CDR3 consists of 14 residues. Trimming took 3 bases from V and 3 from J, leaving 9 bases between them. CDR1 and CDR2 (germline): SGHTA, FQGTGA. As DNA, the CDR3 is TGTGCCAGCAGCTTGACAGGAAACAATCAGCCCCAGCATTTT. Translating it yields CASSLTGNNQPQHF.

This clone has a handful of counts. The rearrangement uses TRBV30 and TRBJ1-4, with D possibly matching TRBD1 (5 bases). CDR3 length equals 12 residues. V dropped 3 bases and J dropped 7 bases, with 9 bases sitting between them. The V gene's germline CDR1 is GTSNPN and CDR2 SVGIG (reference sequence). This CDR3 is CAWSRQTEKLFF. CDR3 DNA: TGTGCCTGGAGCAGACAGACTGAAAAACTGTTTTTT.

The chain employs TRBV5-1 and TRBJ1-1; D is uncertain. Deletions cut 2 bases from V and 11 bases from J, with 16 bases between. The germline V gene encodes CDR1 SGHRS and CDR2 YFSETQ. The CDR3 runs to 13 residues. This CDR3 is CASSLRSDSSAFF. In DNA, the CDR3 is TGCGCCAGCAGCTTACGATCGGATTCGTCGGCTTTCTTT.

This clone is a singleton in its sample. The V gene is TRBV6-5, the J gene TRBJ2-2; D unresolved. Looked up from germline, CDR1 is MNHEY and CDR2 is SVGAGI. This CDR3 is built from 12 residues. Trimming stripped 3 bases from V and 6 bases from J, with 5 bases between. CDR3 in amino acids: CASSYLAGELFF. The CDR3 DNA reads TGTGCCAGCAGTTATCTCGCCGGGGAGCTGTTTTTT.

CDR3 amino acids: CASSGGQGSWQPQHF. For the CDR3, the DNA is TGTGCCAGCAGTGGGGGACAGGGATCTTGGCAGCCCCAGCATTTT. J is TRBJ1-5 and V is TRBV28; 9 bases line up with TRBD1. Germline CDR1 MDHEN, CDR2 SYDVKM. CDR3 length: 15 amino acids. Unmatched junction bases numbered 9, after V lost 5 bases and J lost 7 bases. Combining the CDR3 with reference TRBV28 and TRBJ1-5 gives the whole variable domain DVKVTQSSRYLVKRTGEKVFLECVQDMDHENMFWYRQDPGLGLRLIYFSYDVKMKEKGDIPEGYSVSREKKERFSLILESASTNQTSMYLCASSGGQGSWQPQHFGDGTRLSIL.

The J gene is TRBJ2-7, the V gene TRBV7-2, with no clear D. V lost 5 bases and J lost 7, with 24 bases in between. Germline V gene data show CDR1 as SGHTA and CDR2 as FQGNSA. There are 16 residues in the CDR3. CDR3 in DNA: TGTGCCAGCAGCCTTGGGATAACACAGTATTTATTAGAGCAGTACTTC. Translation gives CASSLGITQYLLEQYF.

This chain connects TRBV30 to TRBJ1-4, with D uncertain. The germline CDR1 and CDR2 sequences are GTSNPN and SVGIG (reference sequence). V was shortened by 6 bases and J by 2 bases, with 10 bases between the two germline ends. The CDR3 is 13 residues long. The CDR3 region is CACYTATNEKLFF. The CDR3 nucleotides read TGTGCCTGCTATACAGCCACTAATGAAAAACTGTTTTTT.

CDR3 nucleotide sequence: TGTGCCAGCAGTTTGGTGTGGGGGCCCCCCCCACAAGAGACCCAGTACTTC. Amino acids: CASSLVWGPPPQETQYF. The chain carries TRBV28 and TRBJ2-5, with a possible D match to TRBD1 (6 bases). The CDR3 length is 17 residues. Germline CDR1 reads MDHEN; CDR2 reads SYDVKM. V lost 3 bases, J lost 2 bases, and 19 bases lay in between. Full variable domain (outside the CDR3, taken from reference TRBV28 and TRBJ2-5): DVKVTQSSRYLVKRTGEKVFLECVQDMDHENMFWYRQDPGLGLRLIYFSYDVKMKEKGDIPEGYSVSREKKERFSLILESASTNQTSMYLCASSLVWGPPPQETQYFGPGTRLLVL.

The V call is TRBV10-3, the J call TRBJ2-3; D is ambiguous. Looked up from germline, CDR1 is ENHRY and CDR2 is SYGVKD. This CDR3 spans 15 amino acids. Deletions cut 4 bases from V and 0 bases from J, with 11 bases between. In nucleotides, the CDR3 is TGTGCCATCAGTGCGACAACTACTAGCACAGATACGCAGTATTTT. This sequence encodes CAISATTTSTDTQYF.

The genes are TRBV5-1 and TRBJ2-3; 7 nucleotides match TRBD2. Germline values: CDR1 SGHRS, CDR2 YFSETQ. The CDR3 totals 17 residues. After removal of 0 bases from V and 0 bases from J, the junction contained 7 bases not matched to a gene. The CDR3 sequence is CASSLGVGGGSTDTQYF. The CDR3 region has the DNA TGCGCCAGCAGCTTGGGGGTTGGCGGGGGAAGCACAGATACGCAGTATTTT.